This section outlines one T cell receptor (beta chain) sequence together with its context. No antigen is known for it. This CDR3 comprises 17 residues. Germline V gives CDR1 SGDLS, CDR2 YYNGEE. V was pared by 0 bases and J by 1 base, with 14 bases between. This record belongs to a study of cytomegalovirus exposure and HLA in healthy donors. Whole-study results and caveats: In a later analysis, HLA-associated TCR beta chains were more clonally expanded than equally common others. Links to common viral pathogens appeared, in a later analysis, for several of the most significant clusters. A later analysis revealed that TCR association rates differed between HLA loci, peaking at DRB1 and bottoming out at HLA-C.

The PCR was carried out with 60 Vbeta primers and 13 Jbeta primers. TCRdb keeps only in-frame clones here, not all; method: immunoSEQ multiplex PCR. This table holds 100,000 to 150,000 clones, about 83% found once. The material sequenced was PBMCs. This sequence joins TRBV9 and TRBJ2-1, with TRBD2 as a possible D gene (5 bases). The TCR was taken from a woman between 40 and 55 years old in good health and CMV-seropositive. CDR3 loop: CASSVDSGRGSYNEQFF. Written as DNA, the CDR3 is TGTGCCAGCAGCGTAGACAGCGGACGGGGATCCTACAATGAGCAGTTCTTC.